The rows below give T cell receptor beta chains drawn from one sample of a study of cytomegalovirus exposure and HLA in healthy donors. The data were produced by immunoSEQ multiplex PCR, yet TCRdb's version contains in-frame clones alone and is incomplete. This table holds 150,000 to 200,000 clones, 80% to 85% found once. Sequencing used PBMCs. All receptors come from a man in his fifties or sixties in good health and CMV-seronegative. CDR3s include the opening cysteine and the closing phenylalanine or tryptophan. A D gene is named only where the DNA matches it firmly. Clone size, where shown, is once, few, many, or a class for clones that have expanded.

clone_size | j_call | d_call | v_call | cdr3_aa | cdr3_nt
NA | TRBJ2-2 | TRBD2 | TRBV19 | CASSTPRLAANTGELFF | TGTGCCAGTAGTACACCCCGACTAGCGGCGAACACCGGGGAGCTGTTTTTT
NA | TRBJ1-6 | NA | TRBV4-2 | CASSQDRTASNSPLHF | TGTGCCAGCAGCCAAGATAGGACAGCCTCTAATTCACCCCTCCACTTT
once | TRBJ2-7 | TRBD2 | TRBV7-2 | CASSFRTSGNYEQYF | TGTGCCAGCAGCTTCAGGACTAGCGGCAACTACGAGCAGTACTTC
NA | TRBJ2-2 | NA | TRBV7-3 | CASSLIGGRTGELFF | TGTGCCAGCAGCTTAATTGGGGGGAGGACCGGGGAGCTGTTTTTT
NA | TRBJ2-3 | TRBD2 | TRBV29-1 | CSVNRLAASTDTQYF | TGCAGCGTAAATCGACTAGCGGCTAGCACAGATACGCAGTATTTT
NA | TRBJ2-7 | NA | TRBV6-1 | CASTRGGTDEQYF | TGTGCCAGCACCCGTGGGGGGACGGATGAGCAGTACTTC
NA | TRBJ1-2 | TRBD1 | TRBV7-9 | CASTRTGGNPSNYGYTF | TGTGCCAGCACCCGAACAGGGGGCAACCCCTCTAACTATGGCTACACCTTC
NA | TRBJ1-1 | TRBD1 | TRBV28 | CASSSYRQGNTEAFF | TGTGCCAGCAGTTCCTACCGACAGGGGAACACTGAAGCTTTCTTT
NA | TRBJ1-4 | TRBD1 | TRBV6-5 | CASSRQGAGNEKLFF | TGTGCCAGCAGTCGCCAGGGGGCCGGTAATGAAAAACTGTTTTTT
NA | TRBJ2-7 | TRBD1 | TRBV30 | CAWSTQTGGSYEQYF | TGTGCCTGGAGTACCCAAACAGGGGGCTCCTACGAGCAGTACTTC
NA | TRBJ1-2 | NA | TRBV5-4 | CASSLDPGGNYGYTF | TGTGCCAGCAGCCTTGATCCCGGGGGTAACTATGGCTACACCTTC
NA | TRBJ2-1 | NA | TRBV19 | CVTLRPGPPQLFF | TGTGTCACTCTTCGTCCAGGGCCTCCGCAGTTGTTCTTC
NA | TRBJ2-1 | TRBD2 | TRBV5-1 | CASSEGTSGRLGNEQFF | TGCGCCAGCAGCGAAGGGACTAGCGGGAGGCTGGGTAATGAGCAGTTCTTC
NA | TRBJ1-2 | NA | TRBV29-1 | CSVRRSSGGGYGYTF | TGCAGCGTCCGGAGAAGTTCGGGGGGGGGCTATGGCTACACCTTC
NA | TRBJ1-3 | TRBD1 | TRBV7-6 | CASSSPDRASGNTIYF | TGTGCCAGCAGCTCCCCGGACAGGGCCTCTGGAAACACCATATATTTT
once | TRBJ2-3 | TRBD2 | TRBV6-4 | CASSDSASGYTDTQYF | TGTGCCAGCAGTGACTCCGCTAGCGGTTACACAGATACGCAGTATTTT
NA | TRBJ1-2 | NA | TRBV18 | CASSQVQGYYGYTF | TGTGCCAGCTCACAGGTGCAGGGGTACTATGGCTACACCTTC
NA | TRBJ2-5 | TRBD2 | TRBV6-5 | CASTPGTSGQETQYF | TGTGCCAGCACCCCGGGGACTAGCGGACAAGAGACCCAGTACTTC
NA | TRBJ1-5 | NA | TRBV5-6 | CASSPGSAHQPQHF | TGTGCCAGCAGCCCTGGGAGTGCTCATCAGCCCCAGCATTTT
NA | TRBJ1-2 | NA | TRBV7-9 | CASSLAPGGYTF | TGTGCCAGCAGCTTAGCGCCAGGTGGCTACACCTTC
NA | TRBJ1-2 | TRBD1 | TRBV9 | CASSANRGMDYGYTF | TGTGCCAGCAGCGCTAACAGGGGAATGGACTATGGCTACACCTTC
NA | TRBJ1-4 | NA | TRBV7-9 | CSSSSSGGAGKLFF | TGTTCCAGCAGCTCGTCCGGAGGGGCCGGAAAACTGTTTTTT
NA | TRBJ1-1 | NA | TRBV10-3 | CASSYDRPVNTEAFF | TGTGCCAGCAGTTACGACAGACCAGTGAACACTGAAGCTTTCTTT
once | TRBJ2-7 | TRBD1 | TRBV7-9 | CASSRQGSSYEQYF | TGTGCCAGCAGTCGACAGGGGTCTTCCTACGAGCAGTACTTC
few | TRBJ1-1 | NA | TRBV6-1 | CASSGERGRTEAFF | TGTGCCAGCAGTGGGGAAAGGGGAAGAACTGAAGCTTTCTTT
NA | TRBJ2-3 | NA | TRBV4-3 | CASSGRDTDTQYF | TGCGCCAGCAGCGGCAGGGACACAGATACGCAGTATTTT
NA | TRBJ2-7 | TRBD2 | TRBV27 | CASRPGLAGSLSYEQYF | TGTGCCAGCAGACCGGGACTAGCGGGCTCCCTCTCCTACGAGCAGTACTTC
NA | TRBJ2-1 | TRBD2 | TRBV6-5 | CASSREAPSNEQFF | TGTGCCAGCAGCCGGGAGGCCCCAAGCAATGAGCAGTTCTTC
few | TRBJ2-7 | TRBD2 | TRBV4-2 | CASSPTAGTSGSKSSYEQYF | TGTGCCAGCAGCCCTACGGCCGGGACTAGCGGGTCTAAGAGCTCCTACGAGCAGTACTTC
NA | TRBJ2-7 | TRBD2 | TRBV5-1 | CASSFGGGNSYEQYF | TGCGCCAGCAGCTTTGGCGGGGGGAACTCCTACGAGCAGTACTTC
NA | TRBJ1-5 | TRBD1 | TRBV6-6 | CASILGQGAGNQPQHF | TGTGCCAGCATCCTCGGACAGGGGGCTGGCAATCAGCCCCAGCATTTT
NA | TRBJ2-7 | NA | TRBV7-3 | CASSPPGNGNEQYF | TGTGCCAGCAGCCCCCCAGGGAATGGTAACGAGCAGTACTTC
NA | TRBJ2-1 | NA | TRBV29-1 | CSVLAGAGNEQFF | TGCAGCGTCCTGGCGGGGGCGGGTAATGAGCAGTTCTTC
NA | TRBJ2-2 | NA | TRBV5-5 | CASSSLGPAEAGELFF | TGTGCCAGCAGCTCTCTCGGGCCAGCGGAGGCCGGGGAGCTGTTTTTT
few | TRBJ2-4 | NA | TRBV18 | CASSLLDTPADAQYF | TGTGCCAGCTCACTCTTAGACACACCGGCCGACGCTCAGTACTTC
NA | TRBJ2-5 | TRBD2 | TRBV2 | CASSEDLLLAGGQETQYF | TGTGCCAGCAGTGAAGATCTTTTACTAGCGGGGGGGCAAGAGACCCAGTACTTC
NA | TRBJ2-1 | NA | TRBV7-2 | CASSLGGSWIINEQFF | TGTGCCAGCAGCTTAGGTGGTAGCTGGATTATCAATGAGCAGTTCTTC
NA | TRBJ2-3 | TRBD2 | TRBV12-5 | CASAGTNFTDTQYF | TGTGCCTCAGCTGGGACTAACTTCACAGATACGCAGTATTTT
NA | TRBJ1-2 | TRBD1 | TRBV6-5 | CASSPTRGRGYGYTF | TGTGCCAGCAGTCCCACCAGGGGGCGAGGCTATGGCTACACCTTC
NA | TRBJ1-5 | NA | TRBV4-2 | CASSQERAGNQPQHF | TGTGCCAGCAGCCAAGAGAGGGCTGGCAATCAGCCCCAGCATTTT
NA | TRBJ1-1 | NA | TRBV13 | CASSLGGRSNTEAFF | TGTGCCAGCAGCTTAGGTGGCAGGTCGAACACTGAAGCTTTCTTT
NA | TRBJ2-6 | NA | TRBV7-2 | CASSSNSGANVLTF | TGTGCCAGCAGCTCTAACTCTGGGGCCAACGTCCTGACTTTC
few | TRBJ1-2 | TRBD1 | TRBV28 | CASTVPGQNYGYTF | TGTGCCAGCACCGTCCCGGGACAGAACTATGGCTACACCTTC
NA | TRBJ2-4 | NA | TRBV28 | CASCRLDQPKNIQYF | TGTGCCAGCTGCAGGTTGGATCAACCAAAAAACATTCAGTACTTC
NA | TRBJ2-5 | NA | TRBV7-2 | CASSLGWRTQETQYF | TGTGCCAGCAGCTTAGGGTGGCGGACTCAAGAGACCCAGTACTTC